The 5 T cell receptor beta chains reported below all come from one sample, sequenced in a study of cytomegalovirus exposure and HLA in healthy donors. The study ran its PCR with 60 Vbeta and 13 Jbeta primers. The protocol was immunoSEQ multiplex PCR, while the TCRdb copy is restricted to in-frame clones and leaves out a portion. This sample has under 120,000 clones, with roughly 70% found just once. Sequencing was done on a sample of PBMCs. The receptors here all came from a man aged 35-49 years in good health and CMV-seropositive.

This chain uses TRBV19 with TRBJ2-1, with 9 positions matching TRBD2. This CDR3 spans 14 amino acids. V shed 5 bases and J 7 bases; nucleotides not matched to a gene: 6. The V gene's germline CDR1 is LNHDA and CDR2 SQIVND (reference sequence). The CDR3 DNA reads TGTGCCAGTAGTCTTAGCGGGAGCGGGAATGAGCAGTTCTTC. It codes for CASSLSGSGNEQFF.

This chain connects TRBV5-6 to TRBJ2-1; 10 bases line up with TRBD2. The germline gives CDR1 SGHDT, CDR2 YYEEEE. J lost 2 bases, V lost 4 bases, and 6 bases had no gene match. This CDR3 is built from 16 residues. CDR3 in amino acids: CASSLRTSGAYNEQFF. CDR3 DNA sequence: TGTGCCAGCAGCCTACGGACTAGCGGAGCCTACAATGAGCAGTTCTTC.

Of note for this clone: In the same sample, other DNA sequences code for this CDR3. V usage is TRBV5-1 and J usage is TRBJ2-7; 8 bases match TRBD2. The CDR3 runs to 14 residues. Germline loops: CDR1 SGHRS, CDR2 YFSETQ. J lost 2 bases, V lost 0 bases, and 1 base had no gene match. The DNA of the CDR3 is TGCGCCAGCAGCTTGGCGGGAGGGCCCTACGAGCAGTACTTC. Translation: CASSLAGGPYEQYF.

V gene TRBV6-6 combines with J gene TRBJ1-5, with no clear D. This CDR3 has 15 residues. Looked up from germline, CDR1 is MNHNY and CDR2 is SVGAGI (reference sequence). V was cut by 5 bases and J by 0 bases, with 11 bases left in between. The chain's CDR3 is CASSLTLYSNQPQHF. CDR3 DNA sequence: TGTGCCAGCAGTCTGACACTTTATAGCAATCAGCCCCAGCATTTT.

The chain uses TRBV18 and TRBJ2-6; D may be TRBD1 (5 bases). The V end was cut by 3 bases, the J end by 3 bases, with 9 bases between. This CDR3 is 15 amino acids long. Germline V gene sequence: CDR1 KGHSH, CDR2 LQKENI. CDR3 DNA: TGTGCCAGCTCACCCAGACAGAGTGGGGCCAACGTCCTGACTTTC. Translation: CASSPRQSGANVLTF.